This T cell receptor beta chain came from a study of shared clonotypes between healthy human individuals. Germline CDR1 KGHSH, CDR2 LQKENI. With 2 bases removed from V and 7 bases from J, the gap between germline ends came to 14 bases. CDR3 length: 14 residues. Sorted-subset replicate PCR reactions contained roughly 210 ng DNA, corresponding to tens of thousands of T cell genomes. Assay: immunoSEQ multiplex PCR; the TCRdb copy retains only in-frame clones and omits some. The sample holds 600,000 to 750,000 clones, 72% seen once. What was sequenced was memory CD4+ T cells sorted from blood. Subset of the sample: CD45RA-negative fraction. The TCR was taken from a woman in her 30s in good health. The V call is TRBV18, the J call TRBJ1-2; D possibly corresponds to TRBD1 (6 bases). DNA for the CDR3: TGTGCCAGCTCACCATCAGGGGATTCGGGTGGCTACACCTTC. Residues: CASSPSGDSGGYTF.